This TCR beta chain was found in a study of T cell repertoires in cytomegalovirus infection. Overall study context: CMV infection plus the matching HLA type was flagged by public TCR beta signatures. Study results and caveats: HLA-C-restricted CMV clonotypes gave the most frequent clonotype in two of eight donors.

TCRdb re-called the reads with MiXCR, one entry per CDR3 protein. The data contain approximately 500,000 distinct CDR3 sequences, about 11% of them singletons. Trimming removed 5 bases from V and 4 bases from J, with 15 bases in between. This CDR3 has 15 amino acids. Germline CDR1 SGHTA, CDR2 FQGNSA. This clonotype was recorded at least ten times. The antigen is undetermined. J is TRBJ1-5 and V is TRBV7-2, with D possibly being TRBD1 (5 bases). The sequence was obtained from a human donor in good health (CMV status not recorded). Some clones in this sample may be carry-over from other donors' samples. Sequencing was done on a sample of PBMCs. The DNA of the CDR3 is TGTGCCAGCAGCATCTGGGGGGGGGGAAATCAGCCCCAGCATTTT. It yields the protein CASSIWGGGNQPQHF. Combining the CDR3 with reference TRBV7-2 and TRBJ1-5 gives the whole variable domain GAGVSQSPSNKVTEKGKDVELRCDPISGHTALYWYRQSLGQGLEFLIYFQGNSAPDKSGLPSDRFSAERTGGSVSTLTIQRTQQEDSAVYLCASSIWGGGNQPQHFGDGTRLSIL.